The 23 T cell receptor beta chains given below trace back to one sample, sequenced in a study of T-cell memory formation after mild COVID-19. One entry per CDR3 protein, called by TCRdb with MiXCR from the 5' RACE reads. Of under 15,000 distinct CDR3 sequences in the sample, about 16% are singletons; the top ten hold roughly three fifths. Sequencing was performed on PBMCs or a T cell subset sorted from them (not recorded which). The origin of the receptors is a man between 18 and 35 years old who had mild COVID-19 (a few samples of this study predate the infection). Cell type and time point are not known.

The chain employs TRBV7-6 and TRBJ1-3, with 9 bases fitting TRBD1. V was clipped by 2 bases and J by 8 bases; unmatched bases: 10. There are 16 residues in the CDR3. Germline loops: CDR1 SGHVS, CDR2 FNYEAQ. CDR3 DNA: TGTGCCAGCAGCTTACACCCCCGGGACAGGGAGGACACCATATATTTT. Translation gives CASSLHPRDREDTIYF.

This sequence joins TRBV3-1 and TRBJ1-1; D not certain. Trimming took 3 bases from V and 11 from J, leaving 13 bases between them. The CDR3 covers 12 residues. CDR1 is LGHDT, CDR2 YNNKEL, per germline (reference sequence). The CDR3 loop reads CASSQARGWAFF. The CDR3 bases are TGTGCCAGCAGCCAGGCTCGCGGGTGGGCTTTCTTT. The variable domain in full, with the rest retrieved from reference TRBV3-1 and TRBJ1-1, is DTAVSQTPKYLVTQMGNDKSIKCEQNLGHDTMYWYKQDSKKFLKIMFSYNNKELIINETVPNRFSPKSPDKAHLNLHINSLELGDSAVYFCASSQARGWAFFGQGTRLTVV.

This clonotype was observed many times. The V and J genes are TRBV10-3 and TRBJ1-6; possibly TRBD1 for D (5 bases). The germline V gene encodes CDR1 ENHRY and CDR2 SYGVKD. Trimming left V 3 bases short and J 10 bases short, with 16 bases between. There are 15 residues in the CDR3. The CDR3 bases are TGTGCCATCAGTGACCCCACAAACAGGTTATCACCCCTCCACTTT. Protein sequence: CAISDPTNRLSPLHF.

Turning to this clonotype: A much larger clone lies one base from this, so it may be a read error. V gene TRBV5-1 combines with J gene TRBJ2-1; D is unclear. Germline V gene data show CDR1 as SGHRS and CDR2 as YFSETQ. The CDR3 runs 14 residues. The CDR3 DNA reads TGCGCCAGCAGTAGCACCCGCACTGATAGTGAGAAGTTCTTC. Translated, it gives CASSSTRTDSEKFF.

This clonotype was found a few times. The chain is built from TRBV4-1 and TRBJ1-1, with a possible D match to TRBD1 (6 bases). The V and J ends lost 4 bases and 1 base respectively, with 13 bases between them. CDR1 and CDR2 from the germline V gene are MGHRA and YSYEKL. There are 15 residues in the CDR3. CDR3 residues: CASSPTGPSNTEAFF. DNA for the CDR3: TGCGCCAGCAGCCCCACAGGGCCCTCGAACACTGAAGCTTTCTTT.

Concerning this clonotype itself: A much larger clone sits a single nucleotide away, making a read error possible. The V call is TRBV6-6, the J call TRBJ2-4; a possible D gene is TRBD2 (5 bases). Trimming took 7 bases from V and 9 from J, leaving 13 bases between them. Germline V gene data show CDR1 as MNHNY and CDR2 as SVGAGI (reference sequence). The CDR3 runs to 12 residues. CDR3 DNA: TGTGCCAGCAAAAATGGGGAGTCCATTCAGTACTTC. It is translated as CASKNGESIQYF.

This clonotype was observed many times. This chain connects TRBV5-5 to TRBJ2-7; TRBD1 matches 7 bases. Germline V lookup: CDR1 SGHKS, CDR2 YYEKEE (reference sequence). The CDR3 loop spans 12 amino acids. V was pared by 4 bases and J by 11 bases, with 9 bases of the junction left unmatched. Here the CDR3 reads CASSEGQVEEYV. The CDR3 DNA is TGTGCCAGCAGCGAAGGACAGGTTGAAGAGTACGTC.

This clonotype occurred many times. This chain joins TRBV7-9 and TRBJ1-1; D gene ambiguous. The V gene's germline CDR1 is SEHNR and CDR2 FQNEAQ (reference sequence). The ends were cut back, 8 bases at V and 1 base at J, with 11 bases in the middle. CDR3 length: 13 residues. The CDR3 protein is CASGRSKNTEAFF. The CDR3 nucleotides are TGTGCCAGCGGCAGGAGTAAGAACACTGAAGCTTTCTTT. The variable domain in full, with the rest retrieved from reference TRBV7-9 and TRBJ1-1, is DTGVSQNPRHKITKRGQNVTFRCDPISEHNRLYWYRQTLGQGPEFLTYFQNEAQLEKSRLLSDRFSAERPKGSFSTLEIQRTEQGDSAMYLCASGRSKNTEAFFGQGTRLTVV.

This clonotype was seen repeatedly, ten times or more. This rearrangement joins TRBV20-1 to TRBJ1-4; D might be TRBD1 (5 bases). Per the germline V gene, CDR1 is DFQATT and CDR2 is SNEGSKA (reference sequence). The CDR3 spans 13 residues. V was pared by 6 bases and J by 7 bases, with 15 bases between. Written as DNA, the CDR3 is TGCAGTGCGTCGCCCGGGACTTTTGAAAAACTGTTTTTT. Protein product: CSASPGTFEKLFF.

About this clonotype itself: This may be a read error: a much more frequent sequence differs by one nucleotide. In DNA, the CDR3 is TGTGACAGCAGCCAAGGGGACTGGGACGGTGGTCTTAATGAGCAGTTCTTC. Translation gives CDSSQGDWDGGLNEQFF. The V gene is TRBV4-2, the J gene TRBJ2-1; maybe TRBD2 (6 bases). The germline gives CDR1 LGHNA, CDR2 YNFKEQ. The CDR3 is 17 residues long.

This clonotype was observed at least ten times. The V call is TRBV20-1, the J call TRBJ1-2, with D possibly matching TRBD1 (5 bases). V was cut by 3 bases and J by 8 bases, with 16 bases left in between. The CDR3 has 13 amino acids. CDR1 and CDR2 from the germline V gene are DFQATT and SNEGSKA (reference sequence). CDR3 loop: CSASSGAGGGYTF. The CDR3 DNA sequence: TGCAGTGCTAGTAGCGGGGCAGGCGGCGGCTACACCTTC.

This clonotype was detected many times. The V call is TRBV5-6, the J call TRBJ2-5; D remains unclear. The CDR3 runs to 12 residues. Germline V gene sequence: CDR1 SGHDT, CDR2 YYEEEE. V was cut by 4 bases and J by 5 bases, with 9 bases left in between. CDR3 amino acids: CASSPLRETQYF. The DNA of the CDR3 is TGTGCCAGCAGCCCACTACGGGAGACCCAGTACTTC.

This clonotype was picked up many times. V usage is TRBV7-9 and J usage is TRBJ2-2; D is ambiguous. Trimming took off 8 bases at V and 2 bases at J, with 9 bases between the two ends. Germline values: CDR1 SEHNR, CDR2 FQNEAQ (reference sequence). The CDR3 has 13 residues. The CDR3 loop reads CASGQHNTGELFF. CDR3 DNA: TGTGCCAGCGGTCAGCATAACACCGGGGAGCTGTTTTTT.

This clonotype was detected a few times. The CDR3 DNA reads TGTGCCAGAAGCCCAGCTCCGGGACTACAGCAAGACACCCAAGAGACCCAGTACTTC. It translates to CARSPAPGLQQDTQETQYF. V gene TRBV5-3 combines with J gene TRBJ2-5, with 7 nucleotides matching TRBD2. TRBV5-3 falls under the ORF class, with uncertain function. The CDR3 has 19 amino acids. Unmatched junction bases numbered 19, after V lost 4 bases and J lost 1 base.

The chain recombines TRBV4-3 with TRBJ2-5; D is possibly TRBD2 (6 bases). Germline-derived CDR1 and CDR2 are LGHNA and YSLEER. This CDR3 is built from 14 residues. Deletions cut 3 bases from V and 4 bases from J, with 12 bases between. The CDR3 coding sequence is TGCGCCAGCAGCCACGGCGGGATATCAGAGACCCAGTACTTC. Protein: CASSHGGISETQYF.

This clonotype appeared many times. This chain links TRBV6-1 with TRBJ2-1, with D hard to call. Germline V gene data show CDR1 as MNHNS and CDR2 as SASEGT. The CDR3 extends over 15 amino acids. V shed 5 bases and J shed 0 bases, with 11 bases lying between them. As DNA, the CDR3 is TGTGCCAGCAGTCCCATGCTTAGCTCCTACAATGAGCAGTTCTTC. As protein: CASSPMLSSYNEQFF.

This clonotype was seen many times. J is TRBJ2-7 and V is TRBV10-3; 9 bases line up with TRBD1. This CDR3 comprises 14 residues. After removal of 5 bases from V and 7 bases from J, the junction contained 9 bases not matched to a gene. Germline-derived CDR1 and CDR2 are ENHRY and SYGVKD. Here the CDR3 DNA reads TGTGCCATCAGTTCGGGACAGGGTCCGCAAGAGCAGTACGTC. Amino acids: CAISSGQGPQEQYV.

This clonotype was counted many times. The CDR3 sequence: CASSWTGTDTQYF. The CDR3 coding sequence is TGTGCCAGCAGTTGGACAGGCACAGATACGCAGTATTTT. The chain has TRBV12-3 or TRBV12-4 and TRBJ2-3; possibly TRBD1 for D (6 bases). The germline V and J ends were trimmed by 4 bases and 1 base, with 6 bases remaining between them. The CDR3 is 13 residues long.

Ten or more counts support this clonotype. The rearrangement uses TRBV7-9 and TRBJ2-1; 10 bases are a match to TRBD2. The CDR3 runs to 15 residues. V lost 1 base to trimming and J lost 3 bases; unmatched junction nucleotides: 0. From germline, CDR1 is SEHNR and CDR2 FQNEAQ (reference sequence). The CDR3 here is CASSLGTSGYNEQFF. The CDR3 nucleotides are TGTGCCAGCAGCTTAGGGACTAGCGGCTACAATGAGCAGTTCTTC.

The sample holds many counts of this clonotype. The chain combines TRBV6-5 with TRBJ2-5; the D gene is possibly TRBD1 (5 bases). The CDR3 sequence is 15 residues long. The germline V gene has CDR1 MNHEY and CDR2 SVGAGI. V dropped 2 bases and J dropped 3 bases, with 13 bases sitting between them. The CDR3 nucleotides are TGTGCCAGCAGTTACGAAGGGGCTGCGGAAGAGACCCAGTACTTC. Its translation is CASSYEGAAEETQYF.

This clonotype has just a few counts. The J gene is TRBJ2-5, the V gene TRBV7-9; D gene ambiguous. Germline values: CDR1 SEHNR, CDR2 FQNEAQ (reference sequence). The CDR3 is 11 amino acids. Trimming took 7 bases from V and 5 from J, leaving 8 bases between them. The CDR3 protein is CASTAAETQYF. DNA for the CDR3: TGTGCCAGCACCGCTGCGGAGACCCAGTACTTC.

As concerns this clonotype: A much larger clone sits a single nucleotide away, making a read error possible. The chain links TRBV11-2 to TRBJ2-1; 9 bases agree with TRBD1. CDR1 is SGHAT and CDR2 is FQNNGV in the germline V gene. CDR3 length: 17 residues. This CDR3 is CSSSPPPNRGPLNEQFF. The CDR3 DNA reads TGTTCCAGCAGCCCCCCACCTAACAGGGGGCCCCTCAATGAGCAGTTCTTC. Combining the CDR3 with reference TRBV11-2 and TRBJ2-1 gives the whole variable domain EAGVAQSPRYKIIEKRQSVAFWCNPISGHATLYWYQQILGQGPKLLIQFQNNGVVDDSQLPKDRFSAERLKGVDSTLKIQPAKLEDSAVYLCSSSPPPNRGPLNEQFFGPGTRLTVL.

The chain joins TRBV6-6 to TRBJ2-5, with D possibly matching TRBD2 (6 bases). CDR1 MNHNY and CDR2 SVGAGI come from the germline V gene (reference sequence). This CDR3 region has 14 residues. V dropped 6 bases and J dropped 4 bases, with 15 bases sitting between them. The CDR3 nucleotides read TGTGCCAGCAGGCCACGGGACTGGGGAGAGACCCAGTACTTC. It encodes CASRPRDWGETQYF.